This T cell receptor beta chain was recorded in a study of OX40 agonist ivuxolimab in advanced cancers. Libraries were prepared by immunoSEQ multiplex PCR; TCRdb keeps only in-frame clonotypes and omits some of them. The profile covers 100,000 to 110,000 clones, with under 95% appearing a single time and roughly 0.53% taken by the ten largest. Germline assignment: CDR1 SGHTA and CDR2 FQGTGA. The CDR3 length is 17 residues. Trimming left V 5 bases short and J 0 bases short, with 17 bases between. The receptor was isolated from an adult with an advanced solid tumor such as melanoma, head and neck, liver or kidney cancer. The input for sequencing was CD4+ or CD8+ T cells sorted from blood, taken in a trial of the OX40 agonist ivuxolimab. V is TRBV7-3 and J is TRBJ2-1; D is uncertain. CDR3 DNA sequence: TGTGCCAGCAGCCGGGCCAGACTGACGAGCTCCTACAATGAGCAGTTCTTC. Translating gives CASSRARLTSSYNEQFF.